The 6 T cell receptor beta chains below come from one sample, sequenced in a study of long-term antiretroviral therapy in people with HIV (dated by TCRdb to between 2020 and 2023). The immunoSEQ hsTCRB v3.0 assay was used at survey level resolution for TRB variable region sequencing. TCRdb carries this immuneACCESS record with in-frame sequences only. Its versions omit some clonotypes, under half of them owing to an unresolved V gene in the studies checked, with the rest unexplained. The sample table lists tens of thousands of clones, roughly 80% of them with a count of one. Of the sample, about an eighth is held by the ten largest clones. The sequenced sample was unsorted PBMCs, obtained 0.3 years after starting antiretroviral therapy. These receptors all stem from a man between 18 and 29 years old with HIV.

The chain carries TRBV12-5 and TRBJ1-1, with D uncertain. The V and J ends lost 5 bases and 8 bases respectively, with 12 bases between them. CDR1 and CDR2 from the germline V gene are LGHNT and FRNRAP. This CDR3 has 12 residues. In nucleotides, the CDR3 is TGTGCTAGTGGTAGGGAGGGATCAGAAGCTTTCTTT. Amino acids: CASGREGSEAFF.

The rearrangement uses TRBV7-6 and TRBJ2-2; 7 positions match TRBD1. The germline V gene has CDR1 SGHVS and CDR2 FNYEAQ. There are 16 residues in the CDR3. With 2 bases clipped from V and 7 bases from J, the junction kept 10 bases outside the gene matches. The CDR3 sequence is CASSLYPGQSVGELFF. The CDR3 DNA reads as TGTGCCAGCAGCTTATACCCGGGACAGTCGGTCGGGGAGCTGTTTTTT.

V and J are TRBV5-6 and TRBJ2-1, with 7 bases matching TRBD1. The CDR3 sequence is 15 residues long. The V gene's germline CDR1 is SGHDT and CDR2 YYEEEE. The V gene end was trimmed by 1 base and the J gene end by 4 bases; junction bases not matched to a gene: 5. The CDR3 is CASSLSDRPYNEQFF. The CDR3 DNA sequence: TGTGCCAGCAGCTTGTCGGACAGGCCATACAATGAGCAGTTCTTC. Based on the CDR3 plus reference TRBV5-6 and TRBJ2-1, the full variable domain is DAGVTQSPTHLIKTRGQQVTLRCSPKSGHDTVSWYQQALGQGPQFIFQYYEEEERQRGNFPDRFSGHQFPNYSSELNVNALLLGDSALYLCASSLSDRPYNEQFFGPGTRLTVL.

This clone came up a few times. The gene calls are TRBV28 and TRBJ1-2; tentatively, D is TRBD1 (6 bases). The CDR3 totals 13 residues. Per germline, CDR1 MDHEN and CDR2 SYDVKM. V lost 7 bases to trimming and J lost 7 bases, with 16 bases between them. The CDR3 here is CASKEGHSRGYTF. The CDR3 region has the DNA TGTGCCAGCAAGGAGGGACACTCCCGTGGCTACACCTTC.

This clone was seen only a few times. The J gene is TRBJ1-5, the V gene TRBV7-9; the D gene is possibly TRBD1 (6 bases). V was shortened by 1 base and J by 3 bases, with 13 bases between the two germline ends. CDR1 is SEHNR and CDR2 is FQNEAQ in the germline V gene (reference sequence). This CDR3 contains 16 residues. The CDR3 reads CASSLGPGHHNQPQHF. The CDR3 DNA is TGTGCCAGCAGCTTAGGCCCGGGACATCACAATCAGCCCCAGCATTTT.

Only one count was recorded for this clone. The rearrangement links TRBV5-4 to TRBJ2-1, with unresolved D. CDR3 size: 15 residues. CDR1 and CDR2 from the germline V gene are SGHNT and YYREEE (reference sequence). V gave up 4 bases and J gave up 10 bases, with 21 bases separating them. CDR3 DNA: TGTGCCAGCAGCCGCCTGAATGAGGCGGAGAGGGAGCAGTTCTTC. It translates to CASSRLNEAEREQFF. Supplemented by reference TRBV5-4 and TRBJ2-1, the full variable domain reads ETGVTQSPTHLIKTRGQQVTLRCSSQSGHNTVSWYQQALGQGPQFIFQYYREEENGRGNFPPRFSGLQFPNYSSELNVNALELDDSALYLCASSRLNEAEREQFFGPGTRLTVL.